This T cell receptor (beta chain) appears in the sequencing data of a study of shared clonotypes between healthy human individuals. Here immunoSEQ multiplex PCR was the method, and the copy in TCRdb shows in-frame clones only, minus some. The sample gives 100,000 or so clones, approximately 44% of which show up once; over 13% is in the top ten. Germline values: CDR1 MGHRA, CDR2 YSYEKL. This CDR3 contains 13 residues. Between the trimmed V and J ends, which lost 1 base and 1 base, there was a span of 4 bases. Points on this clone: Its antigen is unidentified.

Regarding the study as a whole: Blood was the sole source, and tissue repertoires probably differ. Sequencing depth was a factor that was expected to affect clonotype sharing among donors.

This chain joins TRBV4-1 and TRBJ1-2; no firm D call. This clonotype was obtained from a woman aged 40-49 years in good health. Some clones in this sample may be carry-over from other donors' samples. The sample comprised PBMCs. CDR3: CASSQGINYGYTF. The CDR3 bases are TGCGCCAGCAGCCAAGGCATTAACTATGGCTACACCTTC.